Given below is one T cell receptor (beta chain) in context. The antigen remains unidentified. The same CDR3 also results from other DNA sequences found in this sample. The assay was run at deep level. Data came from immunoSEQ multiplex PCR; TCRdb stores just in-frame clones and leaves some out. The repertoire holds some 2,500,000 clones, with approximately 93% as singletons. This sample stems from a study of shared clonotypes between healthy human individuals. Broader study findings: Richness estimates generally favored naive over memory subsets.

Germline assignment: CDR1 LNHNV and CDR2 YYDKDF (reference sequence). This CDR3 is built from 12 residues. The V gene lost 2 bases and the J gene lost 5 bases, with 6 bases spanning the gap. In the CD4+ fraction, cells were divided into CD45RA+ naive and CD45RA-negative memory subsets. The V and J genes are TRBV15 and TRBJ2-5; D ambiguous. What was sequenced was naive CD4+ T cells from PBMCs. Described subset: CD45RA+ positively selected. The TCR comes from a man younger than 30 in good health. Some clones in this sample may be carry-over from other donors' samples. In nucleotides, the CDR3 is TGTGCCACCAGCAGAATAAGGGAGACCCAGTACTTC. Translated: CATSRIRETQYF.